This TCR beta chain was sequenced during a study of T cell repertoires in cytomegalovirus infection. Turning to the study itself: Matching HLA type, along with CMV infection, was indicated by public TCR beta signatures.

TCRdb ran MiXCR on the reads and lists one entry per CDR3 protein. The sample consists of around 750,000 distinct CDR3 sequences, over 25% of them appearing once. CDR1 and CDR2 from the germline V gene are MNHEY and SVGEGT. The germline V and J ends were trimmed by 2 bases and 1 base, with 14 bases remaining between them. CDR3 length equals 16 residues. Comment on this clonotype: Its target is not known.

V gene TRBV6-2 or TRBV6-3 combines with J gene TRBJ1-1, with TRBD1 as a possible D gene (5 bases). The source was cultured CD8+ T cells from PBMCs, collected from culture after CMV antigen stimulation. The TCR comes from a human donor in good health (CMV status not recorded). Some clones in this sample may be carry-over from other donors' samples. CDR3 in DNA: TGTGCCAGCAGTTACCTCTCAGGGTACGAGAACACTGAAGCTTTCTTT. Its translation: CASSYLSGYENTEAFF.